This paragraph covers one T cell receptor (beta chain) sequence. These data belong to a study of blood T cell repertoires in COVID-19. In the study overall: Samples came from the United States, Italy and Spain, spanning acute and convalescent COVID-19. The cDNA or gDNA used as material had been derived from T cells, B-cell-depleted T cells, or PBMCs.

The CDR3 runs 14 residues. V was cut by 3 bases and J by 6 bases, with 12 bases left in between. The germline CDR1 and CDR2 sequences are SGHNT and YENEEA. Methods used by the authors: Estimated nucleated cell counts came from reference gene primer amplification. Assay used: immunoSEQ multiplex PCR; TCRdb lists only in-frame clones, some missing. That table is the source of V, J and clone size, and D and trimming were worked out from the DNA. The sample lists about 100,000 clones; about 88% were seen once. The clonotype originates from a man in his fifties or sixties with acute or convalescent COVID-19. This rearrangement joins TRBV11-3 to TRBJ2-1; D is possibly TRBD2 (5 bases). Source material: peripheral blood. Here the CDR3 DNA reads TGTGCCAGCAGCTTCTCCCCGGGAATCAATGAGCAGTTCTTC. This sequence encodes CASSFSPGINEQFF.